A selection of T cell receptor beta chains follows, all from one sample in a study of blood T cell repertoires in COVID-19. Profiled with immunoSEQ multiplex PCR; TCRdb holds only in-frame clones, not every one. The sample consists of some 200,000 clones, 86% of them appearing once. Sequencing was performed on peripheral blood. The receptors were sampled from a man aged 65 to 85 with acute or convalescent COVID-19. Both conserved end residues are part of each CDR3. A D gene is named only where the DNA matches it firmly. For some rows the clone size is stated as once, few or many, or as a class when expanded; others skip it.

v_gene: TRBV19
d_gene: .
j_gene: TRBJ1-4
abundance: .
CDR3nt: TGTGCCAGTAGCCCGCTCGGGGAAAAACTGTTTTTT
CDR3aa: CASSPLGEKLFF

v_gene: TRBV5-1
d_gene: TRBD1
j_gene: TRBJ1-1
abundance: .
CDR3nt: TGCGCCAGCAGCCGGGACAGGGCTCCTGAAGCTTTCTTT
CDR3aa: CASSRDRAPEAFF

v_gene: TRBV28
d_gene: .
j_gene: TRBJ1-2
abundance: .
CDR3nt: TGTGCCAGCAGTTTATGGCAGTCTAACTATGGCTACACCTTC
CDR3aa: CASSLWQSNYGYTF

v_gene: TRBV5-1
d_gene: TRBD2
j_gene: TRBJ2-5
abundance: once
CDR3nt: TGCGCCAGCAGCAAAATTTCAGGGCGGGGGTACCAAGAGACCCAGTACTTC
CDR3aa: CASSKISGRGYQETQYF

v_gene: TRBV20-1
d_gene: .
j_gene: TRBJ1-1
abundance: .
CDR3nt: TGCAGTGCTAGTCGACACCCCGAAGCTTTCTTT
CDR3aa: CSASRHPEAFF

v_gene: TRBV7-9
d_gene: TRBD1
j_gene: TRBJ1-1
abundance: .
CDR3nt: TGTGCCAGCAGCCGTGCGGGACAGGGCGATACTGAAGCTTTCTTT
CDR3aa: CASSRAGQGDTEAFF

v_gene: TRBV3-1/TRBV3-2
d_gene: TRBD1
j_gene: TRBJ2-7
abundance: few
CDR3nt: TGTGCCAGCGGACAGGGCTACGAGCAGTACTTC
CDR3aa: CASGQGYEQYF

v_gene: TRBV9
d_gene: .
j_gene: TRBJ2-1
abundance: once
CDR3nt: TGTGCCAGCAGCGTGGGCTTATCCTACAATGAGCAGTTCTTC
CDR3aa: CASSVGLSYNEQFF

v_gene: TRBV5-1
d_gene: TRBD2
j_gene: TRBJ2-3
abundance: .
CDR3nt: TGCGCCAGCAGCCTTAGCGGGAGAAGCACAGATACGCAGTATTTT
CDR3aa: CASSLSGRSTDTQYF

v_gene: TRBV5-5
d_gene: .
j_gene: TRBJ2-7
abundance: .
CDR3nt: TGTGCCAGCAGCTTGGGAGGGGGCTACGAGCAGTACTTC
CDR3aa: CASSLGGGYEQYF

v_gene: TRBV10-3
d_gene: .
j_gene: TRBJ1-6
abundance: .
CDR3nt: TGTGCCATCAGGGGGACATCGGTGGGTTCACCCCTCCACTTT
CDR3aa: CAIRGTSVGSPLHF

v_gene: TRBV5-4
d_gene: TRBD1
j_gene: TRBJ1-6
abundance: .
CDR3nt: TGTGCCAGCAGCTTGGGTGGGGGGACAGGGATCTCACCCCTCCACTTT
CDR3aa: CASSLGGGTGISPLHF

v_gene: TRBV9
d_gene: .
j_gene: TRBJ2-3
abundance: .
CDR3nt: TGTGCCAGCAGCGCGCTCCGGGACACCTACACAGATACGCAGTATTTT
CDR3aa: CASSALRDTYTDTQYF

v_gene: TRBV7-3
d_gene: TRBD2
j_gene: TRBJ2-1
abundance: .
CDR3nt: TGTGCCAGCAGCGAAGAGGGGACTATATTCAATGAGCAGTTCTTC
CDR3aa: CASSEEGTIFNEQFF

v_gene: TRBV6-5
d_gene: TRBD1
j_gene: TRBJ2-3
abundance: .
CDR3nt: TGTGCCAGCACCTCGGACAGGGTTGGAGATACGCAGTATTTT
CDR3aa: CASTSDRVGDTQYF

v_gene: TRBV19
d_gene: .
j_gene: TRBJ2-1
abundance: few
CDR3nt: TGTGCCAGTTGGGGGGTCAATGAGCAGTTCTTC
CDR3aa: CASWGVNEQFF

v_gene: TRBV5-8
d_gene: TRBD1
j_gene: TRBJ2-5
abundance: once
CDR3nt: TGTGCCAGCAGCCGGAACAGGGGGTGGGAGGAGACCCAGTACTTC
CDR3aa: CASSRNRGWEETQYF